A single sample is the source of the 11 T cell receptor beta chains below, sequenced in a study of persistence of HIV-infected CD4 T cells. Stimulation used 8 to 10 ug/mL lysate from CMV-infected fibroblasts. CD40L/CD69 double-negative CD45RO-high memory CD4+ T cells were collected. Sequencing used immunoSEQ version 4 in survey mode. Clones were sequenced by immunoSEQ multiplex PCR, and TCRdb holds only the in-frame ones, with some missing. This sample has roughly 32,000 clones; 82% occur once, and the top ten carry 0.7% to 0.95%. Their antigen targets remain unknown. The material sequenced was CD4+ T cells sorted from PBMCs after roughly 18-hour stimulation, taken from a patient who received antiretroviral therapy. The receptors shown here come from an adult man with HIV who was CMV-seropositive.

Here the CDR3 DNA reads TGTGCCAGCAGCCGGACGGACTCCTACGAGCAGTACTTC. Translating gives CASSRTDSYEQYF. V usage is TRBV7-8 and J usage is TRBJ2-7; D is undetermined. Per the germline V gene, CDR1 is SGHVS and CDR2 is FQNEAQ. The ends were cut back, 5 bases at V and 0 bases at J, with 8 bases in the middle. The length of the CDR3 is 13 residues. Combining the CDR3 with reference TRBV7-8 and TRBJ2-7 gives the whole variable domain GAGVSQSPRYKVAKRGQDVALRCDPISGHVSLFWYQQALGQGPEFLTYFQNEAQLDKSGLPSDRFFAERPEGSVSTLKIQRTQQEDSAVYLCASSRTDSYEQYFGPGTRLTVT.

The chain carries TRBV5-1 and TRBJ1-4; 9 bases match TRBD1. The V gene end was trimmed by 4 bases and the J gene end by 6 bases; junction bases not matched to a gene: 7. The CDR3 extends over 15 amino acids. CDR1 and CDR2 (germline): SGHRS, YFSETQ. The CDR3 loop reads CASSRSGQGHEKLFF. Written as DNA, the CDR3 is TGCGCCAGCAGCCGATCGGGACAGGGTCATGAAAAACTGTTTTTT.

Only a few counts were recorded for this clone. The chain joins TRBV10-1 to TRBJ2-7; a possible D gene is TRBD1 (6 bases). CDR1 is WNHNN, CDR2 SYGVQD, per germline (reference sequence). The CDR3 totals 12 residues. Deletions cut 6 bases from V and 2 bases from J, with 8 bases between. Here the CDR3 reads CASRRGTYEQYF. CDR3 sequence (DNA): TGCGCCAGCAGGAGGGGGACCTACGAGCAGTACTTC.

The chain recombines TRBV5-1 with TRBJ1-1; no clear D gene. Per germline, CDR1 SGHRS and CDR2 YFSETQ. Trimming shortened V by 4 bases and J by 0 bases, and 13 bases separated the two germline ends. There are 15 residues in the CDR3. In nucleotides, the CDR3 is TGCGCCAGCAGCCTGGAGGCGGGGTTGAACACTGAAGCTTTCTTT. Translation: CASSLEAGLNTEAFF.

This chain connects TRBV9 to TRBJ1-2, with D hard to call. CDR3 length equals 15 residues. In germline, CDR1 is SGDLS, CDR2 YYNGEE. V shed 1 base and J shed 6 bases, with 16 bases lying between them. Here the CDR3 reads CASSVKPLTVDGYTF. CDR3 DNA: TGTGCCAGCAGCGTAAAGCCTTTGACGGTAGATGGCTACACCTTC.

This sequence joins TRBV6-6 and TRBJ2-7; 11 bases align to TRBD2. V dropped 0 bases and J dropped 6; count of bases not matched to a gene: 4. Germline V lookup: CDR1 MNHNY, CDR2 SVGAGI (reference sequence). This CDR3 spans 15 amino acids. DNA for the CDR3: TGTGCCAGCAGTTACTCTAGCGGGGGGGGCGCCGAGCAGTACTTC. Protein: CASSYSSGGGAEQYF.

This CDR3 is CASSLDTISTIYF. The CDR3 DNA follows: TGCGCCAGCAGCCTGGACACAATTTCCACCATATATTTT. This chain uses TRBV5-1 with TRBJ1-3; possibly TRBD1 for D (5 bases). Per the germline V gene, CDR1 is SGHRS and CDR2 is YFSETQ. This CDR3 comprises 13 residues. Trimming shortened V by 4 bases and J by 9 bases, and 14 bases separated the two germline ends.

The table lists this clone with a count of one. The chain has TRBV5-8 and TRBJ2-7; D is undetermined. Germline CDR1 reads SGHTS; CDR2 reads YDEGEE. The V and J ends lost 1 base and 0 bases respectively, with 14 bases between them. The CDR3 runs 16 residues. The DNA for the CDR3 is TGTGCCAGCAGCTTGTCCGAGTCCTCGTCCTCCTACGAGCAGTACTTC. Translation gives CASSLSESSSSYEQYF.

The V gene is TRBV6-5, the J gene TRBJ2-7; TRBD1 is a possible D gene (5 bases). The CDR3 contains 14 residues. The ends were cut back, 2 bases at V and 1 base at J, with 9 bases in the middle. The germline V gene has CDR1 MNHEY and CDR2 SVGAGI. As DNA, the CDR3 is TGTGCCAGCAGTTACCGGACACCTTCCTACGAGCAGTACTTC. It encodes CASSYRTPSYEQYF.

This clone turned up a few times. The genes are TRBV12-3 or TRBV12-4 and TRBJ1-6; no clear D. The V end lost 6 bases, the J end lost 10 bases, and 13 bases lay between the germline ends. The CDR3 extends over 13 amino acids. The CDR3 DNA reads as TGTGCCAGCAGACCCGGACGAGGATCACCCCTCCACTTT. This sequence encodes CASRPGRGSPLHF.

This clone was recorded once. The chain uses TRBV4-3 and TRBJ1-2; 8 bases are shared with TRBD1. Germline CDR1 reads LGHNA; CDR2 reads YSLEER. The length of the CDR3 is 17 residues. V was pared by 1 base and J by 4 bases, with 11 bases of the junction left unmatched. DNA for the CDR3: TGCGCCAGCAGCCAAGGAGGCCCAGGGGGCGGCCTCTATGGCTACACCTTC. Its protein is CASSQGGPGGGLYGYTF.